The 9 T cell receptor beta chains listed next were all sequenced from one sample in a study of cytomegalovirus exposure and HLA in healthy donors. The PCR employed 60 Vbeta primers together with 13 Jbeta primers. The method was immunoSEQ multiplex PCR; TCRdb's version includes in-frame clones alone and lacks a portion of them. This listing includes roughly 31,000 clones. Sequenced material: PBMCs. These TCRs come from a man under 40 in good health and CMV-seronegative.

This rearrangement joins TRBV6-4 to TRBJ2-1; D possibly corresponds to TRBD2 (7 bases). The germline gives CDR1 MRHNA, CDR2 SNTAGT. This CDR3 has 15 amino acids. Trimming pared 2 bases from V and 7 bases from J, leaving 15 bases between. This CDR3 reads CASSDPARGANEQFF. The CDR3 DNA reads TGTGCCAGCAGTGACCCCGCCCGGGGGGCAAATGAGCAGTTCTTC.

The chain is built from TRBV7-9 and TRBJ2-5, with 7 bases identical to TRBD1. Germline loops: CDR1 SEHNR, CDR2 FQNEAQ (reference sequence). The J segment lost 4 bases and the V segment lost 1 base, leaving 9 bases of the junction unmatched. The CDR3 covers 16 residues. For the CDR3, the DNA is TGTGCCAGCAGCTTAGAAGGGACAGCGCCCGCAGAGACCCAGTACTTC. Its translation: CASSLEGTAPAETQYF.

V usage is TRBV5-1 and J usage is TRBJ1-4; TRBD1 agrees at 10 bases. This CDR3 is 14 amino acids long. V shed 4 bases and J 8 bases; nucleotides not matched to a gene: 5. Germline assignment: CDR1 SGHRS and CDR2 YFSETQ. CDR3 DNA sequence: TGCGCCAGCAGCGCGACAGGGGGCGGGGAAAAACTGTTTTTT. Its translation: CASSATGGGEKLFF.

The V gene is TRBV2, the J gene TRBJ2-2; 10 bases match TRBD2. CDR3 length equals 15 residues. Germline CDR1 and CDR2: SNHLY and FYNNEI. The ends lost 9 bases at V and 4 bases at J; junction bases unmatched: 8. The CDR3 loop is CARGGPSGSTGELFF. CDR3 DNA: TGTGCCAGAGGGGGTCCTAGCGGGAGCACCGGGGAGCTGTTTTTT. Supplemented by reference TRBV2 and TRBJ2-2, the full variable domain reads EPEVTQTPSHQVTQMGQEVILRCVPISNHLYFYWYRQILGQKVEFLVSFYNNEISEKSEIFDDQFSVERPDGSNFTLKIRSTKLEDSAMYFCARGGPSGSTGELFFGEGSRLTVL.

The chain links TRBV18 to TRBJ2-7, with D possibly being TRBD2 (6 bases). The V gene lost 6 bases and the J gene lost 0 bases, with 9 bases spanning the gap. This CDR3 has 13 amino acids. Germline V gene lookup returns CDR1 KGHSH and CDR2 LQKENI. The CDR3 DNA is TGTGCCAGCTCGCGGGAATCCTCCTACGAGCAGTACTTC. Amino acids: CASSRESSYEQYF.

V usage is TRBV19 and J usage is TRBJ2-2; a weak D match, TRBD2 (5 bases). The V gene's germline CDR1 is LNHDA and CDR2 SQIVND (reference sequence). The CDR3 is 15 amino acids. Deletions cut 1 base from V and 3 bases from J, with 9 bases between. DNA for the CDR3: TGTGCCAGTAGTATAGGCCCAGCGGACACCGGGGAGCTGTTTTTT. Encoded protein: CASSIGPADTGELFF.

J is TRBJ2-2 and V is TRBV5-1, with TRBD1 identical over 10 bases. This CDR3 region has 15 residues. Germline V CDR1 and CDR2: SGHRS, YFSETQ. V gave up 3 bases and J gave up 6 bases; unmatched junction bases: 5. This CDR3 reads CASSSGQGDPGELFF. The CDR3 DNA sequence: TGCGCCAGCAGCTCCGGACAGGGGGATCCCGGGGAGCTGTTTTTT.

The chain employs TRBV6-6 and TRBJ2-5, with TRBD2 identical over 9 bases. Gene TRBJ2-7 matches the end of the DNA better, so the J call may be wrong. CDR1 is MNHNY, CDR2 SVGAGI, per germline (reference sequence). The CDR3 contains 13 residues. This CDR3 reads CASTVGTSNEQYF. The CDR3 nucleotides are TGTGCCAGCACCGTCGGGACTAGCAACGAGCAGTACTTC.

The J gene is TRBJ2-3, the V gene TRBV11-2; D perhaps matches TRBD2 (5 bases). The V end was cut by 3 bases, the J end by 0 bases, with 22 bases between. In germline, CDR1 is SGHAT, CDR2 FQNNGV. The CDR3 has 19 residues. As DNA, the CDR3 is TGTGCCAGCAGCTTCCGGACTGGCGAGACTTACCTTAGCACAGATACGCAGTATTTT. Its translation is CASSFRTGETYLSTDTQYF.